This TCR beta chain was recovered during a study of a mutant IDH1 vaccine in newly diagnosed glioma. General study findings and limits: Detectable vaccine-induced immune responses arose in around 95% of patients.

As for time point: week 11, during vaccination. Doses consisted of 300 ug of mutant IDH1 20-mer peptide each, paired with topical imiquimod. CDR3 length equals 19 residues. CDR1 is SGHNT and CDR2 is YENEEA in the germline V gene. V dropped 1 base and J dropped 5; count of bases not matched to a gene: 14. The data were produced by immunoSEQ multiplex PCR, yet TCRdb's version contains in-frame clones alone and is incomplete. In the table there are 55,000 to 65,000 clones, about 80% of which are singletons. Details on this clone: Its target is not known.

The input for sequencing was PBMCs, taken from a glioma patient whose treatment included an IDH1 peptide vaccine. This chain uses TRBV11-3 with TRBJ2-1; the match to TRBD2 covers 10 bases. The receptor was isolated from a man aged 45-60 years with glioma. In DNA, the CDR3 is TGTGCCAGCAGCTTAGCAGGGACTAGCGATTACCCCGAGGACAATGAGCAGTTCTTC. Translating gives CASSLAGTSDYPEDNEQFF.